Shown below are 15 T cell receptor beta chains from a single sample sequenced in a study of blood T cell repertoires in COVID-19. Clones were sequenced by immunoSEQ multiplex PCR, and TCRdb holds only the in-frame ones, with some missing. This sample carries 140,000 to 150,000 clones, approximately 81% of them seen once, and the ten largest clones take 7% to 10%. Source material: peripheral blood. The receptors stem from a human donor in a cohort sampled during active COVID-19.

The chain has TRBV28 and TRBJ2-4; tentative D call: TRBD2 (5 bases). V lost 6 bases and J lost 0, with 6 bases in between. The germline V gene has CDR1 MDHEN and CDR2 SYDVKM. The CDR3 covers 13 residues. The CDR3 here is CASSGIAKNIQYF. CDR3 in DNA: TGTGCCAGCAGCGGGATAGCCAAAAACATTCAGTACTTC.

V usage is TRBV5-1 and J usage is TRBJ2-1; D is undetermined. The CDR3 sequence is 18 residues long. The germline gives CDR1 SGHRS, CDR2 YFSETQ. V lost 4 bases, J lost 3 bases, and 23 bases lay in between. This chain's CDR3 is CASSPGDSVSAYYNEQFF. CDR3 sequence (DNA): TGCGCCAGCAGCCCCGGAGACTCGGTATCCGCGTACTACAATGAGCAGTTCTTC.

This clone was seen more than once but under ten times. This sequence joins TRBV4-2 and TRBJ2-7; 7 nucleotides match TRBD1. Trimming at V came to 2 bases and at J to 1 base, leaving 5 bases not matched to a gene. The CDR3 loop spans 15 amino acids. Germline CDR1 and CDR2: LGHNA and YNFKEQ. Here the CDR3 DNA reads TGTGCCAGCAGCCAACCGGGACAGTATTCCTACGAGCAGTACTTC. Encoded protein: CASSQPGQYSYEQYF.

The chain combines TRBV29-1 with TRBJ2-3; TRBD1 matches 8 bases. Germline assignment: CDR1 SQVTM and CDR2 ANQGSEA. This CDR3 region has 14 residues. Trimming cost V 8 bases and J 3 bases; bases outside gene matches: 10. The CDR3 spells CSIQTGDTTDTQYF. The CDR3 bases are TGCAGCATCCAGACAGGGGATACGACAGATACGCAGTATTTT.

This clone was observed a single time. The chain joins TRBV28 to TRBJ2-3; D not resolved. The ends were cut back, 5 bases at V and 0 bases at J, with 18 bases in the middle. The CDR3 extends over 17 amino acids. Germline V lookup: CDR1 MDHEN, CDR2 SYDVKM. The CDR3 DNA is TGTGCCAGCAGTCCCATCTGGCCATCTGGTAGCACAGATACGCAGTATTTT. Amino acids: CASSPIWPSGSTDTQYF.

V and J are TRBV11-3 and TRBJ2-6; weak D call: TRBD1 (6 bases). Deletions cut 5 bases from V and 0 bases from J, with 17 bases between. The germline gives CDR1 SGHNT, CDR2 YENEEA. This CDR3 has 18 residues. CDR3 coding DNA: TGTGCCAGCAGCACCCGGGACACTTCCCGCTCTGGGGCCAACGTCCTGACTTTC. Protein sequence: CASSTRDTSRSGANVLTF.

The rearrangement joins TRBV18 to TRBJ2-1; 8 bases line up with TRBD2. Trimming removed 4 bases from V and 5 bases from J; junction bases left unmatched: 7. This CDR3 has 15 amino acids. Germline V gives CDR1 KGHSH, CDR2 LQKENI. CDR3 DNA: TGTGCCAGCTCACACTCGACTAGCGCAGACAATGAGCAGTTCTTC. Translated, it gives CASSHSTSADNEQFF. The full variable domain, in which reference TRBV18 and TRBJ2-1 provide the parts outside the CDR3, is NAGVMQNPRHLVRRRGQEARLRCSPMKGHSHVYWYRQLPEEGLKFMVYLQKENIIDESGMPKERFSAEFPKEGPSILRIQQVVRGDSAAYFCASSHSTSADNEQFFGPGTRLTVL.

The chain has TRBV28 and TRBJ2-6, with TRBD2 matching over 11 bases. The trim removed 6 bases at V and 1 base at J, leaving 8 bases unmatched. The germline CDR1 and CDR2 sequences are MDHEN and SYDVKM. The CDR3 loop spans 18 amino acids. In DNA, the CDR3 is TGTGCCAGCAGCCCGCGACTAGCGGGATTGTCTGGGGCCAACGTCCTGACTTTC. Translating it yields CASSPRLAGLSGANVLTF. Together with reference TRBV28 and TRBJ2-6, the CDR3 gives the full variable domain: DVKVTQSSRYLVKRTGEKVFLECVQDMDHENMFWYRQDPGLGLRLIYFSYDVKMKEKGDIPEGYSVSREKKERFSLILESASTNQTSMYLCASSPRLAGLSGANVLTFGAGSRLTVL.

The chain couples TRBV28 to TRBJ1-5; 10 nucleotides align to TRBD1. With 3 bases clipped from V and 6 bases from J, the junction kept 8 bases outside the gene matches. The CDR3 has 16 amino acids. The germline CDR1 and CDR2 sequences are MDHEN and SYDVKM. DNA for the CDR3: TGTGCCAGCAGTTTCCGACGACAGGGGGCGGGTCAGCCCCAGCATTTT. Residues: CASSFRRQGAGQPQHF. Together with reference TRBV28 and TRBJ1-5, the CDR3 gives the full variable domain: DVKVTQSSRYLVKRTGEKVFLECVQDMDHENMFWYRQDPGLGLRLIYFSYDVKMKEKGDIPEGYSVSREKKERFSLILESASTNQTSMYLCASSFRRQGAGQPQHFGDGTRLSIL.

CDR3 nucleotide sequence: TGTGCCAGCAGCTTGGGAACAGGGGGGTTTTGGAACTATGGCTACACCTTC. Translation gives CASSLGTGGFWNYGYTF. J is TRBJ1-2 and V is TRBV5-6; TRBD1 matches 8 bases. This CDR3 region has 17 residues. Germline CDR1 reads SGHDT; CDR2 reads YYEEEE. V was pared by 0 bases and J by 2 bases, with 9 bases of the junction left unmatched.

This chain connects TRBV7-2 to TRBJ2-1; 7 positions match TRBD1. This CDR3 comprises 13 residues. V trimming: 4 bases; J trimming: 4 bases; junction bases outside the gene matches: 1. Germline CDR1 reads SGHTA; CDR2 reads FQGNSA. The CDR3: CASSSGQYNEQFF. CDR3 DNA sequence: TGTGCCAGCAGCTCGGGACAGTACAATGAGCAGTTCTTC. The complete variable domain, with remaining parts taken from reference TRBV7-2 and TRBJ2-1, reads GAGVSQSPSNKVTEKGKDVELRCDPISGHTALYWYRQSLGQGLEFLIYFQGNSAPDKSGLPSDRFSAERTGGSVSTLTIQRTQQEDSAVYLCASSSGQYNEQFFGPGTRLTVL.

CDR3 in amino acids: CASSLGDWTKNTGELFF. The CDR3, as DNA: TGTGCCAGCAGCTTAGGGGACTGGACTAAGAACACCGGGGAGCTGTTTTTT. The chain couples TRBV11-2 to TRBJ2-2, with a possible D match to TRBD2 (6 bases). The CDR3 runs to 17 residues. Deletions cut 1 base from V and 1 base from J, with 13 bases between. CDR1 is SGHAT, CDR2 FQNNGV, per germline. Looking up the rest from reference TRBV11-2 and TRBJ2-2 gives the full variable domain: EAGVAQSPRYKIIEKRQSVAFWCNPISGHATLYWYQQILGQGPKLLIQFQNNGVVDDSQLPKDRFSAERLKGVDSTLKIQPAKLEDSAVYLCASSLGDWTKNTGELFFGEGSRLTVL.

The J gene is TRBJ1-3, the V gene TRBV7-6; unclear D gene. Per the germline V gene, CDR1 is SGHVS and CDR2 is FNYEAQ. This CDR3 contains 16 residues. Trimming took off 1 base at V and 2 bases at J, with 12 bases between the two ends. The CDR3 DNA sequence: TGTGCCAGCAGCTTAGGAGTGCCTTCGGCTGGAAACACCATATATTTT. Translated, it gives CASSLGVPSAGNTIYF.

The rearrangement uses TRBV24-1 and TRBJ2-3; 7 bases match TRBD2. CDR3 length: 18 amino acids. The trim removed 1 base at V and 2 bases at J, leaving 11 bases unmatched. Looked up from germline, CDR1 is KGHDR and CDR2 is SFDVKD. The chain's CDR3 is CATSDFRSTSSHTDTQYF. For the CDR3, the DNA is TGTGCCACCAGTGATTTCCGGTCGACTAGCAGCCACACAGATACGCAGTATTTT.

The CDR3 sequence: CASSLVGLAGVEQFF. Written as DNA, the CDR3 is TGTGCCAGCAGCTTGGTCGGCCTAGCGGGAGTCGAGCAGTTCTTC. The J gene is TRBJ2-1, the V gene TRBV5-6, with 10 bases that match TRBD2. The CDR3 spans 15 residues. Germline CDR1 SGHDT, CDR2 YYEEEE. V lost 0 bases, J lost 10 bases, and 7 bases stayed unmatched.